What follows are 32 T cell receptor beta chains derived from one specimen sequenced in a study of blood T cell repertoires in COVID-19. TCRdb's table, derived via immunoSEQ multiplex PCR, lists solely in-frame clones and lacks some. Here the sample spans 150,000 to 200,000 clones, 79% being singletons. Sequencing used peripheral blood. The receptors stem from a man aged 55 to 70 with active or convalescent COVID-19.

This sequence joins TRBV9 and TRBJ2-5, with 13 bases aligning to TRBD2. Per germline, CDR1 SGDLS and CDR2 YYNGEE. The J segment lost 4 bases and the V segment lost 3 bases, leaving 3 bases of the junction unmatched. The length of the CDR3 is 15 residues. The CDR3 DNA reads as TGTGCCAGCAGCGGACTAGCGGGAGGAGGAGAGACCCAGTACTTC. Translation gives CASSGLAGGGETQYF. The variable domain in full, with the rest retrieved from reference TRBV9 and TRBJ2-5, is DSGVTQTPKHLITATGQRVTLRCSPRSGDLSVYWYQQSLDQGLQFLIQYYNGEERAKGNILERFSAQQFPDLHSELNLSSLELGDSALYFCASSGLAGGGETQYFGPGTRLLVL.

J is TRBJ2-3 and V is TRBV19; 9 bases map to TRBD1. Germline trimming cut 6 bases from V and 2 bases from J; bases unmatched to any gene: 6. There are 15 residues in the CDR3. Looked up from germline, CDR1 is LNHDA and CDR2 is SQIVND (reference sequence). CDR3 nucleotide sequence: TGTGCCAGTAGGAGCGGGACAGGGAACACAGATACGCAGTATTTT. Protein sequence: CASRSGTGNTDTQYF.

The CDR3 bases are TGTGCCAGCCAAGGGACTCGCGACGCTTACAATGAGCAGTTCTTC. Protein sequence: CASQGTRDAYNEQFF. The rearrangement uses TRBV6-5 and TRBJ2-1, with D possibly matching TRBD2 (6 bases). CDR3 length equals 15 residues. The germline gives CDR1 MNHEY, CDR2 SVGAGI. V was shortened by 8 bases and J by 4 bases, with 18 bases between the two germline ends.

This clone was recorded many times. The V and J genes are TRBV28 and TRBJ2-7; D is possibly TRBD1 (5 bases). The V end was cut by 2 bases, the J end by 3 bases, with 11 bases between. Per germline, CDR1 MDHEN and CDR2 SYDVKM. There are 14 residues in the CDR3. CDR3 DNA sequence: TGTGCCAGCAGTTTACCCCCCAGGGACTACGAGCAGTACTTC. Translating gives CASSLPPRDYEQYF. The variable domain in full, with the rest retrieved from reference TRBV28 and TRBJ2-7, is DVKVTQSSRYLVKRTGEKVFLECVQDMDHENMFWYRQDPGLGLRLIYFSYDVKMKEKGDIPEGYSVSREKKERFSLILESASTNQTSMYLCASSLPPRDYEQYFGPGTRLTVT.

This chain links TRBV28 with TRBJ2-2; 9 bases fit TRBD1. The CDR3 spans 17 residues. Per germline, CDR1 MDHEN and CDR2 SYDVKM. The junction had 12 bases not matched to a gene; V was cut back by 8 bases and J by 2 bases. CDR3 DNA: TGTGCCAGCCAAGGGACAGGGTCCTCTTTTAACACCGGGGAGCTGTTTTTT. This sequence encodes CASQGTGSSFNTGELFF.

The chain links TRBV29-1 to TRBJ2-1, with D perhaps matching TRBD1 (6 bases). Germline-derived CDR1 and CDR2 are SQVTM and ANQGSEA. Trimming stripped 1 base from V and 4 bases from J, with 14 bases between. There are 15 residues in the CDR3. The CDR3 loop is CSVEGTEWGYNEQFF. The CDR3 DNA sequence: TGCAGCGTTGAAGGGACAGAATGGGGGTACAATGAGCAGTTCTTC.

The J gene is TRBJ2-5, the V gene TRBV12-3 or TRBV12-4, with D possibly TRBD2 on 5 matching bases. The CDR3 is 13 amino acids. With 1 base removed from V and 5 bases from J, the gap between germline ends came to 8 bases. CDR3: CASSLVRGETQYF. DNA of the CDR3: TGTGCCAGCAGTTTAGTCCGAGGGGAGACCCAGTACTTC.

The chain recombines TRBV11-3 with TRBJ2-1, with a weak D call TRBD1 (5 bases). The CDR3 loop spans 12 amino acids. Trimming took off 2 bases at V and 7 bases at J, with 6 bases between the two ends. CDR1 and CDR2 from the germline V gene are SGHNT and YENEEA. CDR3 region: CASSLSGNEQFF. CDR3 coding DNA: TGTGCCAGCAGCTTATCAGGGAATGAGCAGTTCTTC.

The chain employs TRBV28 and TRBJ1-2; TRBD1 might be the D (6 bases). This CDR3 spans 14 amino acids. Per germline, CDR1 MDHEN and CDR2 SYDVKM. Trimming stripped 2 bases from V and 4 bases from J, with 11 bases between. This CDR3 is CASSLTGRVYGYTF. In nucleotides, the CDR3 is TGTGCCAGCAGTTTAACAGGGAGGGTCTATGGCTACACCTTC.

The chain recombines TRBV10-3 with TRBJ2-7; TRBD1 agrees at 7 bases. V gave up 11 bases and J gave up 0 bases; unmatched junction bases: 10. The CDR3 consists of 14 residues. Germline-derived CDR1 and CDR2 are ENHRY and SYGVKD. The CDR3 DNA is TGTGCCTCTAGAGGGACAGTTAGCTCCTACGAGCAGTACTTC. Amino acids: CASRGTVSSYEQYF.

This chain joins TRBV29-1 and TRBJ2-7; a weak D match, TRBD1 (5 bases). The CDR3 spans 13 residues. Trimming left V 1 base short and J 3 bases short, with 10 bases between. Germline V CDR1 and CDR2: SQVTM, ANQGSEA. The CDR3 region has the DNA TGCAGCGTTGAAGGACGAGACAGCTACGAGCAGTACTTC. It is translated as CSVEGRDSYEQYF.

The chain recombines TRBV7-6 with TRBJ2-5, with D tentatively TRBD1 (5 bases). V was shortened by 4 bases and J by 5 bases, with 17 bases between the two germline ends. CDR1 SGHVS and CDR2 FNYEAQ come from the germline V gene. The CDR3 is 15 amino acids. The CDR3 spells CASSSEPPGRETQYF. CDR3 nucleotides: TGTGCCAGCAGCTCCGAACCTCCAGGGCGGGAGACCCAGTACTTC.

This chain links TRBV27 with TRBJ2-7; a weak D match, TRBD2 (6 bases). The germline CDR1 and CDR2 sequences are MNHEY and SMNVEV (reference sequence). The length of the CDR3 is 14 residues. The V end lost 5 bases, the J end lost 4 bases, and 15 bases lay between the germline ends. The CDR3: CASSRGGTGYEQYF. Here the CDR3 DNA reads TGTGCCAGCAGTCGCGGCGGGACGGGTTACGAGCAGTACTTC.

This rearrangement joins TRBV29-1 to TRBJ2-3, with no clear D. Germline-derived CDR1 and CDR2 are SQVTM and ANQGSEA. The V gene lost 3 bases and the J gene lost 3 bases, with 4 bases spanning the gap. The CDR3 is 11 residues long. As DNA, the CDR3 is TGCAGCGTTGAGCGTACAGATACGCAGTATTTT. Protein: CSVERTDTQYF.

This chain uses TRBV19 with TRBJ2-2; D unresolved. Germline V gene sequence: CDR1 LNHDA, CDR2 SQIVND (reference sequence). V lost 3 bases, J lost 1 base, and 9 bases lay in between. This CDR3 is 15 amino acids long. CDR3 coding DNA: TGTGCCAGTAGTATCCACTCAAAGAACACCGGGGAGCTGTTTTTT. Protein product: CASSIHSKNTGELFF.

The J gene is TRBJ1-5, the V gene TRBV6-6, with 8 bases lining up with TRBD1. The germline V gene encodes CDR1 MNHNY and CDR2 SVGAGI (reference sequence). The CDR3 spans 14 residues. The V and J ends lost 7 bases and 2 bases, in that order; junction bases with no gene match: 4. The CDR3 DNA sequence: TGTGCCAGCAACCCACAGGGGGGCAATCAGCCCCAGCATTTT. Translation: CASNPQGGNQPQHF.

V gene TRBV20-1 combines with J gene TRBJ2-4; 11 bases map to TRBD2. This CDR3 comprises 18 residues. From germline, CDR1 is DFQATT and CDR2 SNEGSKA (reference sequence). The J segment lost 2 bases and the V segment lost 3 bases, leaving 12 bases of the junction unmatched. CDR3 coding DNA: TGCAGTGCTAGTCGGGAGACTAGCGGGGAGGGGACCAAAAACATTCAGTACTTC. This sequence encodes CSASRETSGEGTKNIQYF.

V gene TRBV7-3 combines with J gene TRBJ2-3; a possible D gene is TRBD2 (6 bases). Germline CDR1 and CDR2: SGHTA and FQGTGA. CDR3 length: 16 amino acids. Trimming shortened V by 5 bases and J by 7 bases, and 22 bases separated the two germline ends. The CDR3 sequence: CASSPRGGTDSNTQYF. CDR3 sequence (DNA): TGTGCCAGCAGCCCACGGGGCGGGACCGACAGTAATACGCAGTATTTT.

The V gene is TRBV5-1, the J gene TRBJ2-1, with 11 bases lining up with TRBD1. Unmatched junction bases numbered 8, after V lost 7 bases and J lost 5 bases. This CDR3 has 15 residues. Germline V lookup: CDR1 SGHRS, CDR2 YFSETQ. In DNA, the CDR3 is TGCGCCAGCTCTTGGGCGGGACAGGGGGACAATGAGCAGTTCTTC. This codes for CASSWAGQGDNEQFF.

The J gene is TRBJ2-7, the V gene TRBV6-5, with TRBD2 matching 9 bases. V gave up 7 bases and J gave up 3 bases; unmatched junction bases: 10. Germline CDR1 MNHEY, CDR2 SVGAGI. This CDR3 spans 15 amino acids. The CDR3 here is CASIRLTSGSYEQYF. The DNA of the CDR3 is TGTGCCAGCATAAGGCTGACTAGCGGAAGCTACGAGCAGTACTTC.

The genes are TRBV28 and TRBJ2-1; D is uncertain. The CDR3 is 13 residues long. CDR1 is MDHEN, CDR2 SYDVKM, per germline. V lost 6 bases, J lost 9 bases, and 15 bases lay in between. Written as DNA, the CDR3 is TGTGCCAGCAGGGTTGGTGGTTCGGGTGAGCAGTTCTTC. This translates into CASRVGGSGEQFF. Filled out from reference TRBV28 and TRBJ2-1, the complete variable domain reads DVKVTQSSRYLVKRTGEKVFLECVQDMDHENMFWYRQDPGLGLRLIYFSYDVKMKEKGDIPEGYSVSREKKERFSLILESASTNQTSMYLCASRVGGSGEQFFGPGTRLTVL.

The rearrangement joins TRBV4-1 to TRBJ2-2; 9 positions match TRBD2. The J segment lost 10 bases and the V segment lost 0 bases, leaving 6 bases of the junction unmatched. The CDR3 sequence is 15 residues long. Germline V gene lookup returns CDR1 MGHRA and CDR2 YSYEKL. CDR3 sequence: CASSQERLAGMELFF. CDR3 coding DNA: TGCGCCAGCAGCCAAGAAAGGCTAGCGGGAATGGAGCTGTTTTTT.

A remark on this clone: The junction shows a germline mismatch at one end, possibly a read error. V gene TRBV28 combines with J gene TRBJ2-7, with 9 bases that match TRBD2. Germline V gene data show CDR1 as MDHEN and CDR2 as SYDVKM. The CDR3 extends over 15 amino acids. Here the CDR3 reads CASTLGTSYPYEQYF. CDR3 DNA: TGTGCCAGCACTTTAGGGACTAGCTATCCCTACGAGCAGTACTTC.

The CDR3 DNA reads as TGTGCCAGCAGCCCCCTGGGACAGGGTGGAAAAAACATTCAGTACTTC. It translates to CASSPLGQGGKNIQYF. The chain is built from TRBV7-8 and TRBJ2-4, with TRBD1 identical over 9 bases. The CDR3 has 16 amino acids. V gave up 5 bases and J gave up 4 bases; unmatched junction bases: 9. Germline CDR1 SGHVS, CDR2 FQNEAQ.

The chain carries TRBV27 and TRBJ2-7; 9 bases agree with TRBD2. V gave up 0 bases and J gave up 4 bases; unmatched junction bases: 1. This CDR3 has 14 residues. CDR1 and CDR2 from the germline V gene are MNHEY and SMNVEV (reference sequence). CDR3 nucleotide sequence: TGTGCCAGCAGTTTATCTAGCGGGAGATACGAGCAGTACTTC. It encodes CASSLSSGRYEQYF.

V gene TRBV6-5 combines with J gene TRBJ2-1; 10 bases map to TRBD2. The CDR3 covers 13 residues. Germline assignment: CDR1 MNHEY and CDR2 SVGAGI. The trim removed 5 bases at V and 16 bases at J, leaving 11 bases unmatched. The CDR3 DNA reads TGTGCCAGCAGTAAGAGTGGAGCGGGAGGGCCATTCTTC. Translating gives CASSKSGAGGPFF.

The J gene is TRBJ1-6, the V gene TRBV27; the D gene is possibly TRBD1 (5 bases). The CDR3 loop spans 13 amino acids. Trimming pared 7 bases from V and 6 bases from J, leaving 10 bases between. CDR1 is MNHEY and CDR2 is SMNVEV in the germline V gene (reference sequence). As DNA, the CDR3 is TGTGCCAGCAACCAGGGAGGTAATTCACCCCTCCACTTT. Translated, it gives CASNQGGNSPLHF.

The CDR3 region has the DNA TGTGCCAGCAGCCAATTGCAGGGGGCGAGTGAAAAACTGTTTTTT. Its translation is CASSQLQGASEKLFF. This chain connects TRBV14 to TRBJ1-4; TRBD1 matches at 8 bases. Germline-derived CDR1 and CDR2 are SGHDN and FVKESK. The CDR3 is made up of 15 amino acids. After removal of 2 bases from V and 7 bases from J, the junction contained 6 bases not matched to a gene.

A word on this clone: The same CDR3 is also encoded by other DNA sequences in this sample. This rearrangement joins TRBV29-1 to TRBJ1-5, with D possibly TRBD1 on 6 matching bases. CDR3 length equals 13 residues. The V end lost 7 bases, the J end lost 0 bases, and 10 bases lay between the germline ends. Germline V gene sequence: CDR1 SQVTM, CDR2 ANQGSEA. CDR3 DNA sequence: TGCAGCGCACAGGGCGATAGCAATCAGCCCCAGCATTTT. Its protein product is CSAQGDSNQPQHF.

On this clone: The sample holds other DNA sequences that translate to the same CDR3. CDR3 region: CASSQTAANEKLFF. The CDR3 nucleotides are TGCGCCAGCAGCCAAACTGCCGCTAATGAAAAACTGTTTTTT. V usage is TRBV4-3 and J usage is TRBJ1-4; no definite D call. The CDR3 has 14 amino acids. The germline V gene has CDR1 LGHNA and CDR2 YSLEER. Trimming stripped 2 bases from V and 3 bases from J, with 7 bases between.

Regarding this clone: In the same sample, other DNA sequences code for this CDR3. Here the CDR3 reads CASSLQGYTEAFF. The CDR3 DNA sequence: TGTGCCAGCAGTCTACAGGGATACACTGAAGCTTTCTTT. This chain uses TRBV12-3 or TRBV12-4 with TRBJ1-1; D might be TRBD1 (6 bases). This CDR3 is 13 amino acids long. Trimming stripped 5 bases from V and 3 bases from J, with 10 bases between.

This clone was recorded a few times. This CDR3 is also generated by other DNA sequences in the sample. The chain combines TRBV5-1 with TRBJ2-1; 8 bases fit TRBD2. Trimming removed 3 bases from V and 4 bases from J; junction bases left unmatched: 3. The CDR3 consists of 14 residues. CDR1 and CDR2 (germline): SGHRS, YFSETQ. This CDR3 reads CASSSGTSYNEQFF. The CDR3 coding sequence is TGCGCCAGCAGCTCCGGGACTAGTTACAATGAGCAGTTCTTC.